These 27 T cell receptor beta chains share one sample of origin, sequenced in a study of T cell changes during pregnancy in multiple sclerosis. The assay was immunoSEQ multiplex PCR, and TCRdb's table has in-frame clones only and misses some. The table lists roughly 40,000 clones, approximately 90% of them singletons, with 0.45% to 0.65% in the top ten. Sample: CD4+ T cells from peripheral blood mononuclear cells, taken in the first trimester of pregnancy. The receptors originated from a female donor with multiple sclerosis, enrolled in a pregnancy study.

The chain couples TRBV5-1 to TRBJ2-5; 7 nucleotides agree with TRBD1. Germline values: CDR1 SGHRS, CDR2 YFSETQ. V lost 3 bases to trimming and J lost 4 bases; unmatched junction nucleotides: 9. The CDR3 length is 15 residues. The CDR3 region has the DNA TGCGCCAGCAGCTCCTCCGACAGGGCCCGAGAGACCCAGTACTTC. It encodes CASSSSDRARETQYF.

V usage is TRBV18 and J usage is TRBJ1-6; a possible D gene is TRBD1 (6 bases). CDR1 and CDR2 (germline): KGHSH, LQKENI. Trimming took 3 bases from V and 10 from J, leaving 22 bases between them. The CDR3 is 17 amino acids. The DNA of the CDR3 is TGTGCCAGCTCACCGACGTCTGTCCGGGGGGCCGGCTCACCCCTCCACTTT. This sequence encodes CASSPTSVRGAGSPLHF.

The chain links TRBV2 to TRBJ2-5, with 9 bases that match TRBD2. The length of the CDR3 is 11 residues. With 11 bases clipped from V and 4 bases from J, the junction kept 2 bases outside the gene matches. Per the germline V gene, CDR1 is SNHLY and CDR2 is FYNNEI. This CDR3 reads CAGAGGETQYF. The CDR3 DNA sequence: TGTGCCGGAGCGGGAGGAGAGACCCAGTACTTC.

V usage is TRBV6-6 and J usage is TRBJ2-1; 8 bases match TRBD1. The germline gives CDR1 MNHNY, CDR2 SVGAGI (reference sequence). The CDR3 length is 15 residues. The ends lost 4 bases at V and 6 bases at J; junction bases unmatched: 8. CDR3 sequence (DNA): TGTGCCAGCAGTTCCCCGGACAGGGTGGGCAATGAGCAGTTCTTC. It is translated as CASSSPDRVGNEQFF.

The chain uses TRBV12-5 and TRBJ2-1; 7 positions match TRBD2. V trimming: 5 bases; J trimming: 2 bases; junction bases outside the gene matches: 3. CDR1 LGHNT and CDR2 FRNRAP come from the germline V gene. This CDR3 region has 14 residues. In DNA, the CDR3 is TGTGCTAGTGGTCTAGCGGAGACCTACAATGAGCAGTTCTTC. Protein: CASGLAETYNEQFF.

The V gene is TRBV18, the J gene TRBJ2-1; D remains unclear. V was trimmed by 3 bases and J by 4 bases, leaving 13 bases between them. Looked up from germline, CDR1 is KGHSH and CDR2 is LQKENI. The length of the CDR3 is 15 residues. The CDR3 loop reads CASSPRREEYNEQFF. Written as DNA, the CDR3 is TGTGCCAGCTCACCCCGACGCGAGGAGTACAATGAGCAGTTCTTC.

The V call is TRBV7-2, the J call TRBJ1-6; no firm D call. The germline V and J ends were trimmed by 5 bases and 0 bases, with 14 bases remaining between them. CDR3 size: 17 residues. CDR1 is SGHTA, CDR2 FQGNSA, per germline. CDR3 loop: CASSPGLISSYNSPLHF. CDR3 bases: TGTGCCAGCAGCCCAGGTCTCATTAGCTCCTATAATTCACCCCTCCACTTT.

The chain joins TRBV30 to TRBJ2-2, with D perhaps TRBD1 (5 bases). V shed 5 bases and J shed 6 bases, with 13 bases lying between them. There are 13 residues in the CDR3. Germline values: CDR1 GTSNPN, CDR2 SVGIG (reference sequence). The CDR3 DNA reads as TGTGCCTGGTCGCGGACAAGGGCCGGGGAGCTGTTTTTT. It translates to CAWSRTRAGELFF.

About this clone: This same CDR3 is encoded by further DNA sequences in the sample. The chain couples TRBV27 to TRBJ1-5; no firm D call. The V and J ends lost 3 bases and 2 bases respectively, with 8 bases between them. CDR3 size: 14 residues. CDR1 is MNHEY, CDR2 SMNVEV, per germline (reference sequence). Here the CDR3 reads CASSFWGGNQPQHF. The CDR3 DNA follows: TGTGCCAGCAGTTTCTGGGGAGGCAATCAGCCCCAGCATTTT.

CDR3 sequence: CARTSGGYNEQFF. CDR3 DNA: TGTGCCAGGACTAGCGGGGGATACAATGAGCAGTTCTTC. The chain recombines TRBV2 with TRBJ2-1, with 12 bases matching TRBD2. V was clipped by 9 bases and J by 4 bases; unmatched bases: 1. Germline assignment: CDR1 SNHLY and CDR2 FYNNEI. The CDR3 totals 13 residues.

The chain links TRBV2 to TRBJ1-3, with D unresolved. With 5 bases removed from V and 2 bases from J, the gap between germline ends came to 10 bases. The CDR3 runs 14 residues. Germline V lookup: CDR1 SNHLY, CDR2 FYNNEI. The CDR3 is CASSLTVAGNTIYF. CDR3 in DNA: TGTGCCAGCAGTCTCACAGTCGCTGGAAACACCATATATTTT.

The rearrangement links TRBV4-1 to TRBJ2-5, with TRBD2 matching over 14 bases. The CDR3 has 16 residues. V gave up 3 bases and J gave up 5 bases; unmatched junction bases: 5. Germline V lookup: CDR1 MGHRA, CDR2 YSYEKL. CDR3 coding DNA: TGCGCCAGCAGCCACGGGACTAGCGGGAGCGTGGAGACCCAGTACTTC. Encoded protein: CASSHGTSGSVETQYF.

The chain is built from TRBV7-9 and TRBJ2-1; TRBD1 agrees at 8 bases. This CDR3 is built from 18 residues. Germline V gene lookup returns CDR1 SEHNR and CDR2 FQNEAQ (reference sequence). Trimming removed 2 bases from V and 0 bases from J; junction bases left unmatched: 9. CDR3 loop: CASSLYGPGQGSYNEQFF. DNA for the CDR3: TGTGCCAGCAGCTTATATGGCCCCGGACAGGGCTCCTACAATGAGCAGTTCTTC.

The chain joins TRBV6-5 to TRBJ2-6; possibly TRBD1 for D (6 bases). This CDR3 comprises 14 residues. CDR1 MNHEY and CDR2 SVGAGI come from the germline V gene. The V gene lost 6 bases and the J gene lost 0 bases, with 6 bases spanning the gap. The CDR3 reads CASRTGSGANVLTF. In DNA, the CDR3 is TGTGCCAGCAGGACAGGCTCTGGGGCCAACGTCCTGACTTTC.

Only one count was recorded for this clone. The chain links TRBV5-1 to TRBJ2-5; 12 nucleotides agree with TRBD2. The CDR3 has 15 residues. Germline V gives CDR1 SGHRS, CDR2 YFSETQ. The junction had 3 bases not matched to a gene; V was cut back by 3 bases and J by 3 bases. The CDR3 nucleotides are TGCGCCAGCAGCTCTAGCGGGAGGGCTGAAGAGACCCAGTACTTC. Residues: CASSSSGRAEETQYF. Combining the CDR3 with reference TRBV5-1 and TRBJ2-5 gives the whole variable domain KAGVTQTPRYLIKTRGQQVTLSCSPISGHRSVSWYQQTPGQGLQFLFEYFSETQRNKGNFPGRFSGRQFSNSRSEMNVSTLELGDSALYLCASSSSGRAEETQYFGPGTRLLVL.

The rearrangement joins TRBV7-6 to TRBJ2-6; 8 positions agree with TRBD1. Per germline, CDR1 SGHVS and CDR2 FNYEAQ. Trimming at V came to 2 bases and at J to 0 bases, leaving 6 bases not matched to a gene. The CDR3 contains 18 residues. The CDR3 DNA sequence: TGTGCCAGCAGCTTAAATGGACAGGGTTTCTCTGGGGCCAACGTCCTGACTTTC. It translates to CASSLNGQGFSGANVLTF.

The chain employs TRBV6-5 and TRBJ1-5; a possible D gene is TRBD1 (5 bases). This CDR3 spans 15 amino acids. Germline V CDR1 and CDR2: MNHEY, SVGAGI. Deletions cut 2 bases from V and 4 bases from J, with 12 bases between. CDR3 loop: CASSYRWGLNQPQHF. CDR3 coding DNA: TGTGCCAGCAGTTACAGGTGGGGCCTGAATCAGCCCCAGCATTTT.

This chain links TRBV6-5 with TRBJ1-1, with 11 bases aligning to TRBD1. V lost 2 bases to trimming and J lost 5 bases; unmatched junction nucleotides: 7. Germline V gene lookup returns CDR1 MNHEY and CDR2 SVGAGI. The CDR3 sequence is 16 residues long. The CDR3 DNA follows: TGTGCCAGCAGTTACGAAGGACAGGGGGCGAGGACTGAAGCTTTCTTT. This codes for CASSYEGQGARTEAFF.

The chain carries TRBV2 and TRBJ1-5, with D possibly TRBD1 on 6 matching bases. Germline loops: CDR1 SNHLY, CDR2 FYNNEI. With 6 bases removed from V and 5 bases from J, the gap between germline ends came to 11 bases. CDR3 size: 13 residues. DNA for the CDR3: TGTGCCAGCAGGCGGTCAGGGGATCAGCCCCAGCATTTT. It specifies CASRRSGDQPQHF.

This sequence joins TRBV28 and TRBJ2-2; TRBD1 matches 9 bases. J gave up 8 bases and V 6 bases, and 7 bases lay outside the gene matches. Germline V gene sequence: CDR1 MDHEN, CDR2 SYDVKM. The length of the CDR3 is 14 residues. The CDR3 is CASRLQGTGGELFF. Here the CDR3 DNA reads TGTGCCAGCAGACTACAGGGGACAGGGGGGGAGCTGTTTTTT.

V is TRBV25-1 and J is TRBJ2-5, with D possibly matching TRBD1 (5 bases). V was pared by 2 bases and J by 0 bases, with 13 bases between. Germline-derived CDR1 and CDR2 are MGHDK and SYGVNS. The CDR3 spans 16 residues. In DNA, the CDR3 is TGTGCCAGCAGTGAAGGAAAGGGGTCAGACCAAGAGACCCAGTACTTC. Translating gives CASSEGKGSDQETQYF.

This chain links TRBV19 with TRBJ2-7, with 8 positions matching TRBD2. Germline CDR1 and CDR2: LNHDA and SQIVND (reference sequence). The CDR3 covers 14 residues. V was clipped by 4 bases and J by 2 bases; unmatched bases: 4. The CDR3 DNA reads TGTGCCAGTAGTAAGACTAGCGCTGCCTACGAGCAGTACTTC. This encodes CASSKTSAAYEQYF.

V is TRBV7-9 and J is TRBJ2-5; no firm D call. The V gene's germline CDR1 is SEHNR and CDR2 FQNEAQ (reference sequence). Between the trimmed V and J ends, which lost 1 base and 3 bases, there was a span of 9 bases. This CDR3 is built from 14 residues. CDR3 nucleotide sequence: TGTGCCAGCAGCTTAGGAGGTCGGAAAGAGACCCAGTACTTC. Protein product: CASSLGGRKETQYF.

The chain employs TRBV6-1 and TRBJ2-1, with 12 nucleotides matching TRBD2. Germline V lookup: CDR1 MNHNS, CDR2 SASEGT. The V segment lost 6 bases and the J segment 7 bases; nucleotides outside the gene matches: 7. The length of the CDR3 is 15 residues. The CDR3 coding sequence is TGTGCCAGCAGGACCGGACTAGCGGGAACTAATGAGCAGTTCTTC. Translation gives CASRTGLAGTNEQFF.

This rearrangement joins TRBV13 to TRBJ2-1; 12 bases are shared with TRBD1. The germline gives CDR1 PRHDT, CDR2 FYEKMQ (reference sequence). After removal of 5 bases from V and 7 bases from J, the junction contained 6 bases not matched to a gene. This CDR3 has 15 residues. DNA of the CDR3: TGTGCCAGCAGCAGGGGGGACAGGGGGCGAAATGAGCAGTTCTTC. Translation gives CASSRGDRGRNEQFF.

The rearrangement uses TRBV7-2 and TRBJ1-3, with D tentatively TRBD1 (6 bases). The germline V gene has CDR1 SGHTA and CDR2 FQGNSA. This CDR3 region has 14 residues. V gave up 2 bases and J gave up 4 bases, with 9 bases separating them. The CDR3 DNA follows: TGTGCCAGCAGCTTAAACAGGGTCGGAAACACCATATATTTT. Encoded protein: CASSLNRVGNTIYF. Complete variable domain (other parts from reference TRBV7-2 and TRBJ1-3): GAGVSQSPSNKVTEKGKDVELRCDPISGHTALYWYRQSLGQGLEFLIYFQGNSAPDKSGLPSDRFSAERTGGSVSTLTIQRTQQEDSAVYLCASSLNRVGNTIYFGEGSWLTVV.

The CDR3 nucleotides read TGTGCCAGCTCACCCAGGCCCAGGCGGGACACCATATATTTT. It is translated as CASSPRPRRDTIYF. The rearrangement uses TRBV18 and TRBJ1-3; no firm D call. Looked up from germline, CDR1 is KGHSH and CDR2 is LQKENI. The CDR3 is 14 residues long. With 3 bases removed from V and 8 bases from J, the gap between germline ends came to 14 bases.